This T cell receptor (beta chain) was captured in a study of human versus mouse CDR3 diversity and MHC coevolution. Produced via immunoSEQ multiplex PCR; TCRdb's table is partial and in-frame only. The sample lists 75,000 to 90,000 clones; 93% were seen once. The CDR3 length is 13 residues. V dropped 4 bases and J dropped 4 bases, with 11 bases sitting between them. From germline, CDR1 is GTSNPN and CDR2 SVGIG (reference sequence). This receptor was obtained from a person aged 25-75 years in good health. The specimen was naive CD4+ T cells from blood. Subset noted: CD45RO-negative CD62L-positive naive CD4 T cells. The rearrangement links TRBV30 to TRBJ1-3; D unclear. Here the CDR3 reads CAWMRAEGNTIYF. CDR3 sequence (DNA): TGTGCCTGGATGAGGGCTGAAGGAAACACCATATATTTT.